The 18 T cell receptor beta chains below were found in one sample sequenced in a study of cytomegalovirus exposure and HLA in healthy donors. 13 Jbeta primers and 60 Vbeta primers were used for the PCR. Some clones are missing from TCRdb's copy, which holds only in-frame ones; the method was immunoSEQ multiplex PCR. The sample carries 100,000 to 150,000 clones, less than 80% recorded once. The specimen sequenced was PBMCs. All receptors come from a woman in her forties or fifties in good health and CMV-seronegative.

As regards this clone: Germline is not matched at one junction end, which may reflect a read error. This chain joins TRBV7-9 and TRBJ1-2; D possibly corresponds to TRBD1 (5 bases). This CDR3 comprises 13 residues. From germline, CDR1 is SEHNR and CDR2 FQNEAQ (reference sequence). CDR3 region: CSSSFPTANGYTF. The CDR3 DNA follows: TGTTCCAGCAGCTTCCCGACAGCAAATGGCTACACCTTC.

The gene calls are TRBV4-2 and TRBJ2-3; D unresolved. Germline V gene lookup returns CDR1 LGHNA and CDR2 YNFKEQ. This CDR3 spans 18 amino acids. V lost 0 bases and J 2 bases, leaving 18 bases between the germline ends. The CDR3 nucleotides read TGTGCCAGCAGCCAAGATCACCAGCGAATAGATATCACAGATACGCAGTATTTT. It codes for CASSQDHQRIDITDTQYF.

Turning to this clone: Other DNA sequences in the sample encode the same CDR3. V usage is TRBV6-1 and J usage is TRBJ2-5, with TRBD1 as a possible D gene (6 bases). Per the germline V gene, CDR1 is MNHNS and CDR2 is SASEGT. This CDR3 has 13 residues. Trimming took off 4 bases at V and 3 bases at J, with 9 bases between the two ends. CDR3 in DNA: TGTGCCAGCAGTGGCCAGGGGAAAGAGACCCAGTACTTC. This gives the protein CASSGQGKETQYF.

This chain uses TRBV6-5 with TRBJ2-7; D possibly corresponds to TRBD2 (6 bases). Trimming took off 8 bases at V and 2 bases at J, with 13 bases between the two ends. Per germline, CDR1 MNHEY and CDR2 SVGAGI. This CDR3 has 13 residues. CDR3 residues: CASRSGETYEQYF. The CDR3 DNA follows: TGTGCCAGCCGTTCGGGGGAAACCTACGAGCAGTACTTC.

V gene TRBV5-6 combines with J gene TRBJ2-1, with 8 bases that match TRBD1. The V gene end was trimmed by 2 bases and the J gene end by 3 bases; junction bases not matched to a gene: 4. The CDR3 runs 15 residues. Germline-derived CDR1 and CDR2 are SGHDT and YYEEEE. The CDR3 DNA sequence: TGTGCCAGCAGCTTACAGGGGGAATACTACAATGAGCAGTTCTTC. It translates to CASSLQGEYYNEQFF.

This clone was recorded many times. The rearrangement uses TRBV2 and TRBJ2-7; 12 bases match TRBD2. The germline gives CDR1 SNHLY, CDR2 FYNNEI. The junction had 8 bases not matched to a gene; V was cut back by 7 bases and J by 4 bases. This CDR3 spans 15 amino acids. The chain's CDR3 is CASKRTSGATYEQYF. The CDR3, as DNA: TGTGCCAGCAAGAGGACTAGCGGGGCTACTTACGAGCAGTACTTC.

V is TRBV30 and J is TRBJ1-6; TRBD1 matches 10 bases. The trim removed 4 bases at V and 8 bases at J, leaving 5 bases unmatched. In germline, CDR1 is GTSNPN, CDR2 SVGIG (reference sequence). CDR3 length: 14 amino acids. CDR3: CAWTTGGAYSPLHF. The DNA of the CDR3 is TGTGCCTGGACGACAGGGGGCGCCTATTCACCCCTCCACTTT. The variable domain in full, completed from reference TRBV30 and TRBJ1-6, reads SQTIHQWPATLVQPVGSPLSLECTVEGTSNPNLYWYRQAAGRGLQLLFYSVGIGQISSEVPQNLSASRPQDRQFILSSKKLLLSDSGFYLCAWTTGGAYSPLHFGNGTRLTVT.

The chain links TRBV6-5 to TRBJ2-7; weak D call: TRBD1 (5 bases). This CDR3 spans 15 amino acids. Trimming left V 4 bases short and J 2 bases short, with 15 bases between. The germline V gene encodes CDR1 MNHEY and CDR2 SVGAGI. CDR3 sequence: CASSFLQANPYEQYF. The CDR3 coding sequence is TGTGCCAGCAGTTTTTTACAGGCCAACCCCTACGAGCAGTACTTC.

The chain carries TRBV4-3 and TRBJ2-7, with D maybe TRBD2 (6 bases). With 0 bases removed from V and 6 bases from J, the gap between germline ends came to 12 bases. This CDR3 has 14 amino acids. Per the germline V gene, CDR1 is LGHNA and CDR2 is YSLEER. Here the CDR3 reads CASSQELAGGEQYF. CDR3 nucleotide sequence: TGCGCCAGCAGCCAAGAGCTTGCCGGGGGCGAGCAGTACTTC.

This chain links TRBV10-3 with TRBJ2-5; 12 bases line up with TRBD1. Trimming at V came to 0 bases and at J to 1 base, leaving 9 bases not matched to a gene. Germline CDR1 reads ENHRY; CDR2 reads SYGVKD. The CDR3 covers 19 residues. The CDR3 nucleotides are TGTGCCATCAGTGAGTCGGGGACAGGGGGCGACCGACCCCAAGAGACCCAGTACTTC. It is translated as CAISESGTGGDRPQETQYF.

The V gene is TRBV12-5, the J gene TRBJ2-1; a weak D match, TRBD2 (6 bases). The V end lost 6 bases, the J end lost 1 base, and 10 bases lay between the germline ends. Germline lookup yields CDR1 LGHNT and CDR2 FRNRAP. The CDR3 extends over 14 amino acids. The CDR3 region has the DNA TGTGCTAGTGGGCACGGGAGTTCCTACAATGAGCAGTTCTTC. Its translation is CASGHGSSYNEQFF. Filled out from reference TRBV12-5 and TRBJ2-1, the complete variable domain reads DARVTQTPRHKVTEMGQEVTMRCQPILGHNTVFWYRQTMMQGLELLAYFRNRAPLDDSGMPKDRFSAEMPDATLATLKIQPSEPRDSAVYFCASGHGSSYNEQFFGPGTRLTVL.

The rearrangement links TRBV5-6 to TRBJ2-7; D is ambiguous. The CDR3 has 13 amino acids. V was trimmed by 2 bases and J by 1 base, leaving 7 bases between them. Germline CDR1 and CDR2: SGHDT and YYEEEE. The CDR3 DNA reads TGTGCCAGCAGCTTTGGCAGGTCCTACGAGCAGTACTTC. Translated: CASSFGRSYEQYF.

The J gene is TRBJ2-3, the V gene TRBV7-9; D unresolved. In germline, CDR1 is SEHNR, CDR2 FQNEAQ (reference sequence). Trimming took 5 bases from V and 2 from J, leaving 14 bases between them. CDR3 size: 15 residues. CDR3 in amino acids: CASSHPTHFTDTQYF. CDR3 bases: TGTGCCAGCAGCCACCCGACACATTTCACAGATACGCAGTATTTT.

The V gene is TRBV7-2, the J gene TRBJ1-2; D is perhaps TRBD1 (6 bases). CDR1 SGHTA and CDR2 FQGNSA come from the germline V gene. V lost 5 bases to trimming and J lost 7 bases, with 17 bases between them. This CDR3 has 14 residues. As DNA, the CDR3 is TGTGCCAGCAGCCCACAAAGGTCAGGGGCTGGCTACACCTTC. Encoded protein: CASSPQRSGAGYTF.

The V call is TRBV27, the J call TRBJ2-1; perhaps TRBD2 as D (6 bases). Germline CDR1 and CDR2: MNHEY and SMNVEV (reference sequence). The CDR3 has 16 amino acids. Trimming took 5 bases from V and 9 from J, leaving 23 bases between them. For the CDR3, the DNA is TGTGCCAGCAGTGATTTAGCGGACCTACTTAGGGGTGAGCAGTTCTTC. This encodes CASSDLADLLRGEQFF.

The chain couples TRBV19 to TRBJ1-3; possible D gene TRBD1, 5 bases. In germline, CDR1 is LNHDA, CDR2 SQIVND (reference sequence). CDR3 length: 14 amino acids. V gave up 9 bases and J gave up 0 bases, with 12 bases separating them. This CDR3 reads CASFTGSSGNTIYF. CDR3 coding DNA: TGTGCCAGCTTCACAGGAAGCTCTGGAAACACCATATATTTT.

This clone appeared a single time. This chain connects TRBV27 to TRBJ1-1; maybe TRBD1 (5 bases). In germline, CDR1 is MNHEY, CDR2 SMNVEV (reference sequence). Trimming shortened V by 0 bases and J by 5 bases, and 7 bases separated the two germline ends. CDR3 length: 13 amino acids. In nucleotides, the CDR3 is TGTGCCAGCAGTTTATCAGGGGATACTGAAGCTTTCTTT. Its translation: CASSLSGDTEAFF.

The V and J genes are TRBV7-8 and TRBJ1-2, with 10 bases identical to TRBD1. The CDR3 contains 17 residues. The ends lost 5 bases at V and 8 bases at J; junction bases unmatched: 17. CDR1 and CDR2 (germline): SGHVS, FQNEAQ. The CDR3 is CASSPPGQGPTTYGYTF. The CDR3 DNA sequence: TGTGCCAGCAGCCCCCCGGGACAGGGGCCAACTACCTACGGCTACACCTTC.